Listed below are T cell receptor beta chains from one sample, sequenced in a study of shared clonotypes between healthy human individuals. Sequenced by immunoSEQ multiplex PCR; TCRdb stores in-frame clones only, minus some. This sample has more than 2,000,000 clones; around 90% occur once, and the top ten carry over 0.12%. Sequencing used naive CD4+ T cells sorted from blood. Every receptor here comes from a man between 18 and 35 years old in good health. Each CDR3 is given with its conserved first and last residue. The D gene is left open where the match is weak. Size is omitted from some rows. Given values are once, few, many or a class for expanded clones.

>TRBV7-9|TRBJ2-1|-|TRBD1|16
CASSFRGTGINNEQFF
TGTGCCAGCAGCTTTAGGGGGACAGGGATAAACAATGAGCAGTTCTTC
>TRBV6-6|TRBJ2-3|-|-|11
CASSRTDTQYF
TGTGCCAGCAGTCGAACAGATACGCAGTATTTT
>TRBV28|TRBJ1-5|-|TRBD1|16
CASSAPGQWFYQPQHF
TGTGCCAGCAGCGCCCCGGGACAGTGGTTCTATCAGCCCCAGCATTTT
>TRBV5-5|TRBJ2-7|-|-|13
CASSLADTYEQYF
TGTGCCAGCAGCTTGGCCGACACCTACGAGCAGTACTTC
>TRBV28|TRBJ2-1|-|-|13
CATELFGDNEQFF
TGTGCCACCGAGCTTTTTGGTGACAATGAGCAGTTCTTC
>TRBV27|TRBJ1-2|-|-|16
CASTPPTLETHYGYTF
TGTGCCAGCACCCCACCCACCCTAGAGACACACTATGGCTACACCTTC
>TRBV5-1|TRBJ2-2|-|-|15
CASSLGGRDTGELFF
TGCGCCAGCAGCTTGGGGGGACGTGACACCGGGGAGCTGTTTTTT
>TRBV4-2|TRBJ2-5|-|-|15
CASSQERTGLGTQYF
TGTGCCAGCAGCCAAGAACGGACCGGTTTAGGGACCCAGTACTTC
>TRBV9|TRBJ1-5|-|-|15
CASSDTGTFNQPQHF
TGTGCCAGCAGCGATACAGGGACTTTCAATCAGCCCCAGCATTTT
>TRBV5-1|TRBJ1-4|-|-|16
CASSLGGYPVNEKLFF
TGCGCCAGCAGCTTGGGGGGCTACCCCGTAAATGAAAAACTGTTTTTT
>TRBV10-3|TRBJ1-2|-|-|13
CASDIRDNYGYTF
TGTGCCAGCGACATAAGGGATAACTATGGCTACACCTTC
>TRBV11-2|TRBJ1-2|-|-|17
CASSHGDDRRTLYGYTF
TGTGCCAGCAGCCATGGGGACGACAGGCGGACCCTATATGGCTACACCTTC
>TRBV5-4|TRBJ2-5|-|-|15
CASSQKGGWEETQYF
TGTGCCAGTTCCCAGAAAGGGGGATGGGAAGAGACCCAGTACTTC
>TRBV2|TRBJ2-1|-|TRBD2|17
CASSEAILAGGPYEQFF
TGTGCCAGCAGTGAAGCAATACTAGCGGGAGGTCCGTATGAGCAGTTCTTC
>TRBV5-1|TRBJ2-7|-|TRBD2|13
CASKLAGTYEQYF
TGCGCCAGCAAACTAGCGGGAACCTACGAGCAGTACTTC
>TRBV2|TRBJ1-3|once|-|15
CASSEVPISGNTIYF
TGTGCCAGCAGTGAAGTCCCTATTTCTGGAAACACCATATATTTT
>TRBV7-9|TRBJ2-3|once|TRBD2|14
CASSFAGGLDTQYF
TGTGCCAGCAGCTTTGCGGGAGGCTTAGATACGCAGTATTTT
>TRBV4-1|TRBJ1-1|-|TRBD1|16
CASTPSGQGLGTEAFF
TGCGCCAGCACCCCTTCGGGACAGGGTTTAGGCACTGAAGCTTTCTTT
>TRBV6-5|TRBJ2-3|-|-|15
CASSYGSWSTDTQYF
TGTGCCAGCAGTTACGGGTCTTGGAGCACAGATACGCAGTATTTT
>TRBV10-3|TRBJ2-3|-|-|13
CAALGARTDTQYF
TGTGCCGCCTTAGGGGCCCGCACAGATACGCAGTATTTT
>TRBV5-1|TRBJ2-1|-|TRBD1|17
CASSPGQGSLTLNEQFF
TGCGCCAGCAGCCCTGGACAGGGCAGTCTCACTCTCAATGAGCAGTTCTTC
>TRBV29-1|TRBJ2-7|-|-|18
CSVRTSWTEQTSSYEQYF
TGCAGCGTGAGAACTTCCTGGACAGAGCAGACTAGCTCCTACGAGCAGTACTTC
>TRBV10-3|TRBJ2-2|-|TRBD1|14
CAITDRSNTGELFF
TGTGCCATCACGGACAGGTCTAACACCGGGGAGCTGTTTTTT
>TRBV7-2|TRBJ1-2|-|TRBD1|14
CASSLVGQGGGYTF
TGTGCCAGCAGCTTAGTGGGACAGGGAGGAGGCTACACCTTC
>TRBV7-9|TRBJ1-2|-|-|13
CASSLRGDYGYTF
TGTGCCAGCAGCTTAAGGGGAGACTATGGCTACACCTTC
>TRBV10-1|TRBJ2-4|-|TRBD2|12
CASKFLAGGRYF
TGCGCCAGCAAGTTCCTAGCGGGGGGCCGGTACTTC
>TRBV2|TRBJ1-6|-|TRBD1|15
CASSGGTGVGSPLHF
TGTGCCAGCAGTGGTGGGACAGGGGTTGGTTCACCCCTCCACTTT
>TRBV9|TRBJ2-5|-|TRBD2|15
CASSVAGRSQETQYF
TGTGCCAGCAGCGTAGCCGGGAGGTCCCAAGAGACCCAGTACTTC
>TRBV9|TRBJ2-2|-|-|13
CASSVPPTGELFF
TGTGCCAGCAGCGTTCCTCCCACCGGGGAGCTGTTTTTT
>TRBV6-1|TRBJ1-2|-|-|15
CASSEGGGRDRGYTF
TGTGCCAGCAGTGAAGGAGGGGGTAGGGATAGGGGCTACACCTTC
>TRBV9|TRBJ2-2|-|-|17
CASSARAGQSNTGELFF
TGTGCCAGCAGCGCACGAGCCGGTCAGTCGAACACCGGGGAGCTGTTTTTT
>TRBV5-1|TRBJ2-3|-|-|13
CASSRTSTDTQYF
TGCGCCAGCAGCAGGACTAGCACAGATACGCAGTATTTT
>TRBV6-5|TRBJ2-7|-|TRBD2|16
CASSYRGVAGVSEQYF
TGTGCCAGCAGTTACCGGGGGGTAGCGGGAGTAAGCGAGCAGTACTTC
>TRBV5-4|TRBJ1-1|-|-|15
CASSLDPGRETEAFF
TGTGCCAGCAGCTTGGACCCGGGGAGGGAAACTGAAGCTTTCTTT
>TRBV10-2|TRBJ2-7|-|-|16
CASSGLLDRNTYEQYF
TGCGCCAGCAGTGGGTTACTCGACAGGAACACCTACGAGCAGTACTTC
>TRBV15|TRBJ1-5|-|-|15
CATRSIAGGIQPQHF
TGTGCCACCAGGTCGATTGCCGGGGGCATTCAGCCCCAGCATTTT
>TRBV6-4|TRBJ1-6|once|-|14
CASSETGSNSLLHF
TGTGCCAGCAGTGAGACGGGGTCGAATTCACTCCTCCACTTT
>TRBV10-3|TRBJ2-5|-|TRBD2|13
CAIRGTSVETQYF
TGTGCCATCAGAGGGACTAGCGTAGAGACCCAGTACTTC
>TRBV5-1|TRBJ1-1|-|-|15
CASSLSGGMNTEAFF
TGCGCCAGCAGCTTGTCCGGGGGAATGAACACTGAAGCTTTCTTT
>TRBV4-1|TRBJ1-5|-|-|16
CASSLASLRSNQPQHF
TGCGCCAGCAGCCTGGCGTCCTTGCGAAGCAATCAGCCCCAGCATTTT